Shown below are 20 T cell receptor beta chains from a single sample sequenced in a study of T cell responses to AZD1222 COVID-19 vaccine. This table comes from immunoSEQ multiplex PCR, and its TCRdb copy is limited to in-frame clones, with some not included. Here the sample spans about 150,000 clones, approximately 89% being singletons. The sequencing here drew on peripheral blood, taken on day 0 of MenACWY control vaccination. All receptors come from an adult in good health.

The chain joins TRBV14 to TRBJ1-1; TRBD1 might be the D (5 bases). V was shortened by 0 bases and J by 4 bases, with 9 bases between the two germline ends. This CDR3 is 14 amino acids long. CDR1 is SGHDN and CDR2 is FVKESK in the germline V gene. The CDR3 loop is CASSQDGAGTEAFF. CDR3 in DNA: TGTGCCAGCAGCCAAGATGGGGCGGGCACTGAAGCTTTCTTT.

The chain is built from TRBV7-9 and TRBJ1-2; 7 bases align to TRBD1. Per the germline V gene, CDR1 is SEHNR and CDR2 is FQNEAQ (reference sequence). V lost 4 bases and J lost 4; bases outside the gene matches: 21. This CDR3 contains 19 residues. The CDR3 protein is CASSSSNPGTVFLGYGYTF. Here the CDR3 DNA reads TGTGCCAGCAGCTCTAGCAACCCCGGGACAGTTTTTTTAGGCTATGGCTACACCTTC.

The chain uses TRBV6-5 and TRBJ1-2; perhaps TRBD1 as D (6 bases). The germline gives CDR1 MNHEY, CDR2 SVGAGI. Trimming left V 6 bases short and J 5 bases short, with 16 bases between. The CDR3 spans 14 residues. The CDR3 coding sequence is TGTGCCAGCAGCCCCAGGGGTCGATTTTATGGCTACACCTTC. It specifies CASSPRGRFYGYTF.

This rearrangement joins TRBV7-9 to TRBJ2-7; possible D gene TRBD2, 6 bases. The CDR3 loop spans 12 amino acids. With 8 bases removed from V and 3 bases from J, the gap between germline ends came to 11 bases. Germline CDR1 and CDR2: SEHNR and FQNEAQ (reference sequence). The CDR3 protein is CASAGRSYEQYF. CDR3 DNA sequence: TGTGCCAGCGCGGGACGCAGCTACGAGCAGTACTTC.

The genes are TRBV29-1 and TRBJ2-2; 11 positions match TRBD2. The CDR3 extends over 14 amino acids. J gave up 4 bases and V 7 bases, and 5 bases lay outside the gene matches. CDR1 SQVTM and CDR2 ANQGSEA come from the germline V gene. The CDR3, as DNA: TGCAGCGCCGGGACTAGCGGCCTCACCGGGGAGCTGTTTTTT. Translation gives CSAGTSGLTGELFF.

V usage is TRBV7-9 and J usage is TRBJ2-2; 13 positions match TRBD2. The V gene end was trimmed by 3 bases and the J gene end by 5 bases; junction bases not matched to a gene: 0. CDR1 SEHNR and CDR2 FQNEAQ come from the germline V gene (reference sequence). The CDR3 is 15 amino acids. CDR3 DNA sequence: TGTGCCAGCAGCTTGGGACTAGCGGGAACCGGGGAGCTGTTTTTT. Protein sequence: CASSLGLAGTGELFF.

The CDR3 sequence: CASSRNPGLNQPQHF. The CDR3 nucleotides read TGTGCCAGCAGTCGAAACCCGGGACTCAATCAGCCCCAGCATTTT. The V and J genes are TRBV6-2 or TRBV6-3 and TRBJ1-5; possible D gene TRBD1, 5 bases. With 5 bases removed from V and 3 bases from J, the gap between germline ends came to 14 bases. Germline CDR1 is MNHEY and CDR2 is SVGEGT. The CDR3 contains 15 residues.

The chain is built from TRBV5-1 and TRBJ2-1, with D hard to call. The CDR3 length is 12 residues. Between the trimmed V and J ends, which lost 4 bases and 3 bases, there was a span of 5 bases. CDR1 is SGHRS and CDR2 is YFSETQ in the germline V gene. The CDR3 DNA is TGCGCCAGCAGCACCGACTACAATGAGCAGTTCTTC. This sequence encodes CASSTDYNEQFF.

The V call is TRBV12-3 or TRBV12-4, the J call TRBJ2-2; 10 positions agree with TRBD2. The CDR3 loop spans 13 amino acids. V lost 8 bases, J lost 8 bases, and 5 bases stayed unmatched. CDR3 in DNA: TGTGCCAGCCTCTTAGCGGGAGGTGGGGAGCTGTTTTTT. This translates into CASLLAGGGELFF.

The rearrangement joins TRBV18 to TRBJ2-2, with D possibly called TRBD1 or TRBD2 (5 bases each). Germline CDR1 reads KGHSH; CDR2 reads LQKENI. V lost 1 base to trimming and J lost 4 bases, with 13 bases between them. The CDR3 extends over 16 amino acids. The CDR3 here is CASSPQSGGTTGELFF. CDR3 sequence (DNA): TGTGCCAGCTCACCACAATCGGGTGGGACCACCGGGGAGCTGTTTTTT. Based on the CDR3 plus reference TRBV18 and TRBJ2-2, the full variable domain is NAGVMQNPRHLVRRRGQEARLRCSPMKGHSHVYWYRQLPEEGLKFMVYLQKENIIDESGMPKERFSAEFPKEGPSILRIQQVVRGDSAAYFCASSPQSGGTTGELFFGEGSRLTVL.

The V call is TRBV6-2 or TRBV6-3, the J call TRBJ1-1; maybe TRBD1 (5 bases). Per germline, CDR1 MNHEY and CDR2 SVGEGT. The CDR3 is made up of 17 amino acids. Trimming cost V 0 bases and J 1 base, with 15 bases left between them. The CDR3 nucleotides are TGTGCCAGCAGTTACTCCGGGGACTCAGTTTCGAACACTGAAGCTTTCTTT. Protein sequence: CASSYSGDSVSNTEAFF.

The V call is TRBV6-2 or TRBV6-3, the J call TRBJ1-5; D remains ambiguous. Trimming left V 2 bases short and J 6 bases short, with 5 bases between. Germline values: CDR1 MNHEY, CDR2 SVGEGT. This CDR3 is 12 amino acids long. In DNA form, the CDR3 reads TGTGCCAGCAGTTACAGGGTTCAGCCCCAGCATTTT. Translation: CASSYRVQPQHF.

The chain uses TRBV28 and TRBJ1-6; unclear D gene. V lost 6 bases and J 8 bases, leaving 8 bases between the germline ends. From germline, CDR1 is MDHEN and CDR2 SYDVKM. This CDR3 comprises 12 residues. The CDR3 protein is CASRASDSPLHF. DNA of the CDR3: TGTGCCAGCAGAGCGTCAGATTCACCCCTCCACTTT.

The V gene is TRBV18, the J gene TRBJ2-6, with D unresolved. There are 15 residues in the CDR3. The germline V gene encodes CDR1 KGHSH and CDR2 LQKENI. Trimming stripped 3 bases from V and 0 bases from J, with 6 bases between. CDR3 nucleotides: TGTGCCAGCTCACCCAGCTACTCTGGGGCCAACGTCCTGACTTTC. Encoded protein: CASSPSYSGANVLTF.

The chain links TRBV7-9 to TRBJ1-2, with D possibly TRBD1 on 5 matching bases. The CDR3 covers 12 residues. The germline gives CDR1 SEHNR, CDR2 FQNEAQ (reference sequence). V lost 6 bases and J lost 4, with 9 bases in between. The CDR3 reads CASRWDVYGYTF. CDR3 sequence (DNA): TGTGCCAGCAGGTGGGACGTCTATGGCTACACCTTC.

The chain couples TRBV11-2 to TRBJ2-6; D is perhaps TRBD2 (5 bases). The CDR3 is 17 amino acids. The germline V and J ends were trimmed by 7 bases and 1 base, with 17 bases remaining between them. Germline V gene data show CDR1 as SGHAT and CDR2 as FQNNGV. CDR3 DNA sequence: TGTGCCAGCAACCCCCTCGGACGGGGTTCTGGGGCCAACGTCCTGACTTTC. It yields the protein CASNPLGRGSGANVLTF.

This chain uses TRBV12-5 with TRBJ1-6, with D unclear. The CDR3 runs 17 residues. Germline lookup yields CDR1 LGHNT and CDR2 FRNRAP. The V end lost 0 bases, the J end lost 3 bases, and 12 bases lay between the germline ends. CDR3 sequence (DNA): TGTGCTAGTGGTTTGGTCCAAGGCGATATCTATAATTCACCCCTCCACTTT. It specifies CASGLVQGDIYNSPLHF.

The V gene is TRBV7-2, the J gene TRBJ2-7, with 7 nucleotides matching TRBD2. The CDR3 runs to 16 residues. In germline, CDR1 is SGHTA, CDR2 FQGNSA. Losses at the gene ends were 0 bases for V and 5 bases for J; bases not matched to a gene: 10. The CDR3 here is CASSLARASGTNEQYF. The CDR3 DNA is TGTGCCAGCAGCTTAGCGAGGGCATCCGGGACTAACGAGCAGTACTTC.

The gene calls are TRBV19 and TRBJ2-7; the match to TRBD1 covers 8 bases. CDR3 size: 14 residues. The V segment lost 1 base and the J segment 1 base; nucleotides outside the gene matches: 0. The V gene's germline CDR1 is LNHDA and CDR2 SQIVND (reference sequence). This CDR3 reads CASSIGTGSYEQYF. CDR3 coding DNA: TGTGCCAGTAGTATAGGGACAGGGTCCTACGAGCAGTACTTC.

The CDR3 DNA reads as TGCGCCAGCAGCGGAGGACTAGCCCCTTTGAATGAGCAGTTCTTC. This sequence encodes CASSGGLAPLNEQFF. The V gene is TRBV5-1, the J gene TRBJ2-1; 8 bases fit TRBD2. The ends lost 4 bases at V and 7 bases at J; junction bases unmatched: 10. The germline CDR1 and CDR2 sequences are SGHRS and YFSETQ. The CDR3 is made up of 15 amino acids.